The next 15 T cell receptor beta chains were all read from a single sample in a study of shared clonotypes between healthy human individuals (dated by TCRdb to the early 2020s). The library was generated by the immunoSEQ multiplex PCR assay. TCRdb limited this immuneACCESS table to in-frame rearrangements with V and J called. A share of clones is missing; checked studies link under half to unresolved V genes, and the rest is unexplained. Across this sample there are around 510,000 clones, with approximately 95% seen only once. The ten largest clonotypes hold about 0.06% of the sample. Sequenced input: naive CD4+ T cells sorted from blood. Explained via the paper, the cell subset or site label denotes: CD45RA+ positively selected. Receptor source: a woman aged 25 to 39 in good health.

This clone has more than one count but fewer than ten. CDR3 sequence (DNA): TGTGCCAGCAGTCCTGGACAGGGTCATCAGCCCCAGCATTTT. Protein: CASSPGQGHQPQHF. The genes are TRBV27 and TRBJ1-5, with 8 positions matching TRBD1. Trimming removed 5 bases from V and 5 bases from J; junction bases left unmatched: 5. The germline CDR1 and CDR2 sequences are MNHEY and SMNVEV (reference sequence). CDR3 size: 14 residues.

This clone was seen once. The chain has TRBV7-9 and TRBJ2-1; 8 nucleotides agree with TRBD2. The V gene end was trimmed by 5 bases and the J gene end by 4 bases; junction bases not matched to a gene: 7. There are 15 residues in the CDR3. Germline V gene data show CDR1 as SEHNR and CDR2 as FQNEAQ (reference sequence). The CDR3 DNA sequence: TGTGCCAGCAGCCCACCCGGGACTAGTTACAATGAGCAGTTCTTC. The encoded protein is CASSPPGTSYNEQFF.

This chain connects TRBV7-9 to TRBJ1-1; possible D gene TRBD1, 5 bases. The V and J ends lost 1 base and 0 bases respectively, with 18 bases between them. Germline loops: CDR1 SEHNR, CDR2 FQNEAQ (reference sequence). The CDR3 is made up of 18 amino acids. The CDR3 nucleotides read TGTGCCAGCAGCTTAGGAAGGGTAGACAGAAGCATGAACACTGAAGCTTTCTTT. Protein: CASSLGRVDRSMNTEAFF.

A single count supports this clone. The chain carries TRBV7-8 and TRBJ1-1; no clear D gene. This CDR3 comprises 14 residues. V gave up 1 base and J gave up 0 bases, with 6 bases separating them. CDR1 and CDR2 from the germline V gene are SGHVS and FQNEAQ. This chain's CDR3 is CASSLGWLNTEAFF. DNA of the CDR3: TGTGCCAGCAGCTTAGGCTGGCTGAACACTGAAGCTTTCTTT.

This chain connects TRBV5-1 to TRBJ2-5, with D tentatively TRBD1 or TRBD2 (5 bases each). V gave up 0 bases and J gave up 2 bases, with 8 bases separating them. Germline assignment: CDR1 SGHRS and CDR2 YFSETQ. This CDR3 comprises 14 residues. The CDR3 region has the DNA TGCGCCAGCAGCTTGGGGGACCCACAAGAGACCCAGTACTTC. Protein: CASSLGDPQETQYF.

The chain has TRBV7-6 and TRBJ2-5; TRBD1 aligns across 12 bases. From germline, CDR1 is SGHVS and CDR2 FNYEAQ. This CDR3 has 16 residues. The V gene end was trimmed by 2 bases and the J gene end by 4 bases; junction bases not matched to a gene: 5. CDR3 DNA sequence: TGTGCCAGCAGCTTATACTGGGACAGGGGGCTAGAGACCCAGTACTTC. Amino acids: CASSLYWDRGLETQYF. The variable domain in full, completed from reference TRBV7-6 and TRBJ2-5, reads GAGVSQSPRYKVTKRGQDVALRCDPISGHVSLYWYRQALGQGPEFLTYFNYEAQQDKSGLPNDRFSAERPEGSISTLTIQRTEQRDSAMYRCASSLYWDRGLETQYFGPGTRLLVL.

The chain recombines TRBV18 with TRBJ1-1, with a possible D match to TRBD1 (6 bases). CDR3 length equals 16 residues. CDR1 KGHSH and CDR2 LQKENI come from the germline V gene. V lost 1 base to trimming and J lost 0 bases, with 12 bases between them. The CDR3 region is CASSPLSGQMNTEAFF. The CDR3 DNA sequence: TGTGCCAGCTCACCACTCTCTGGACAGATGAACACTGAAGCTTTCTTT.

Regarding this clone: Other nucleotide sequences in the sample specify the same CDR3. The chain recombines TRBV7-2 with TRBJ2-7, with 13 bases aligning to TRBD2. The germline V gene encodes CDR1 SGHTA and CDR2 FQGNSA. V shed 4 bases and J 4 bases; nucleotides not matched to a gene: 4. This CDR3 comprises 15 residues. CDR3 bases: TGTGCCAGCAGCTCTCGGACTAGCGGGAGTTACGAGCAGTACTTC. Amino acid sequence: CASSSRTSGSYEQYF.

The chain is built from TRBV29-1 and TRBJ2-5, with a tentative D call TRBD1 (6 bases). This CDR3 is 12 amino acids long. V lost 4 bases and J lost 11, with 17 bases in between. CDR1 and CDR2 from the germline V gene are SQVTM and ANQGSEA. CDR3 sequence (DNA): TGCAGCGTTGGGGACACCCCGGGGCAGCAGTACTTC. Its translation is CSVGDTPGQQYF. Looking up the rest from reference TRBV29-1 and TRBJ2-5 gives the full variable domain: SAVISQKPSRDICQRGTSLTIQCQVDSQVTMMFWYRQQPGQSLTLIATANQGSEATYESGFVIDKFPISRPNLTFSTLTVSNMSPEDSSIYLCSVGDTPGQQYFGPGTRLLVL.

V is TRBV5-3 and J is TRBJ2-7; TRBD2 might be the D (6 bases). TRBV5-3 is reported as an ORF; its role is uncertain. CDR3 length equals 14 residues. Trimming shortened V by 0 bases and J by 4 bases, and 11 bases separated the two germline ends. The CDR3 sequence: CARSLVRGAYEQYF. DNA of the CDR3: TGTGCCAGAAGCTTGGTGCGGGGCGCGTACGAGCAGTACTTC.

The chain uses TRBV29-1 and TRBJ2-1, with D possibly being TRBD2 (6 bases). The CDR3 contains 12 residues. Looked up from germline, CDR1 is SQVTM and CDR2 is ANQGSEA. V lost 8 bases, J lost 4 bases, and 12 bases lay in between. CDR3 sequence (DNA): TGCAGCCCCGGGAGCCTTTACAATGAGCAGTTCTTC. Residues: CSPGSLYNEQFF.

The V call is TRBV18, the J call TRBJ2-1; D is perhaps TRBD1 (6 bases). The CDR3 consists of 12 residues. V gave up 3 bases and J gave up 15 bases, with 15 bases separating them. CDR1 is KGHSH, CDR2 LQKENI, per germline. This CDR3 reads CASSPTEGVPFF. CDR3 coding DNA: TGTGCCAGCTCACCTACCGAGGGGGTACCGTTCTTC.

The V gene is TRBV7-9, the J gene TRBJ2-4, with D unclear. CDR3 size: 11 residues. V was clipped by 1 base and J by 9 bases, with 4 bases between them. The germline CDR1 and CDR2 sequences are SEHNR and FQNEAQ (reference sequence). This chain's CDR3 is CASSLGGIQYF. In nucleotides, the CDR3 is TGTGCCAGCAGCTTAGGCGGCATTCAGTACTTC.

The gene calls are TRBV5-4 and TRBJ2-7, with 7 bases that match TRBD1. V was pared by 2 bases and J by 0 bases, with 2 bases of the junction left unmatched. From germline, CDR1 is SGHNT and CDR2 YYREEE (reference sequence). The CDR3 has 14 residues. CDR3 residues: CASSLQGSSYEQYF. The CDR3, as DNA: TGTGCCAGCAGCTTACAGGGGAGCTCCTACGAGCAGTACTTC.

The chain joins TRBV18 to TRBJ2-1; 10 positions match TRBD1. The J segment lost 5 bases and the V segment lost 3 bases, leaving 4 bases of the junction unmatched. The CDR3 is 15 residues long. In germline, CDR1 is KGHSH, CDR2 LQKENI. The CDR3 region is CASSPFGTGDNEQFF. The CDR3 nucleotides are TGTGCCAGCTCACCGTTTGGGACAGGGGACAATGAGCAGTTCTTC.